The source of this T cell receptor beta chain is a study of blood T cell repertoires in COVID-19 (dated by TCRdb to about 2020). Context from the whole study: Samples covering the acute and convalescent phases of COVID-19 were provided by collaborators in the United States, Italy and Spain. Subjects who had been exposed to COVID-19, were actively infected with it, or had recovered from it provided the deeply sampled blood TCRbeta repertoires that made up the dataset. The repertoires were released in a freely available public database meant as a resource for research on the immune response to SARS-CoV-2. The material from the prospective study consisted of cDNA or gDNA derived from T cells, B-cell-depleted T cells, or PBMCs. Samples came from the ongoing ImmuneRACE study (first 160 participants) plus 1,254 subjects from 6 global collaborators. Sample metadata almost always included a de-identified subject ID, COVID-19 status, age in years and sex. Where available, HLA class I and class II types were taken from metadata supplied by the sample provider and were not determined by assay-based typing.

TCRbeta CDR3 regions were amplified from genomic DNA using the immunoSEQ Assay, a bias-controlled multiplex PCR. The study's own analysis went as follows. The number of nucleated cells in each sample was estimated from the amplification of reference gene primers within the assay. Sequence reads were collapsed and filtered to measure the absolute abundance of every unique TCRbeta CDR3 rearrangement. For each sample, productive Simpson clonality was calculated as the square root of Simpson's diversity index across productive rearrangements. TCRdb re-hosts the immuneACCESS table, in-frame sequences only. Its copies lack some clones; in the studies checked, an unresolved V gene accounts for under half of them, and the cause for the rest is not known. That table supplies the V and J calls and clone size; D and trimming were determined from the DNA. This sample is represented by roughly 220,000 clones; approximately 81% of them were singletons. Less than 20% of the sample goes to the ten largest clones.

The cysteine opens and the phenylalanine closes a CDR3 of 13 amino acids. This entry keeps only the CDR3 DNA: 39 bases, framed from base 1. Trimming takes 4 bases from V and 8 bases from J, and the germline ends sit 14 bases apart. Sequences SGHKS (CDR1) and YYEKEE (CDR2) are obtained from the germline V gene (reference sequence). A note on this clone: Its antigen remains unidentified. Per-base qualities were not stored, and no clone one base away is much larger.

Collaborating institutions collected whole blood in K2EDTA tubes following their own protocols. For TCRbeta analysis, collaborators shipped samples as frozen whole blood, isolated PBMCs, or DNA extracted from either of those sample types. What the work shows at the level of the full study, not this receptor alone: The amount of clinical and demographic metadata varied by source and participant and was provided uncurated.

Sequencing used peripheral blood. The TCR comes from a young man with active or convalescent COVID-19. Here the chain combines TRBV5-5 and TRBJ2-3; the D gene is perhaps TRBD1, from 6 matching bases. The nucleotides are TGTGCCAGCAGCACAGGCCAGGGGACTACGCAGTATTTT. This gives the protein CASSTGQGTTQYF.